The sequence of this T cell receptor (beta chain) was determined in a study of shared clonotypes between healthy human individuals (dated by TCRdb to about 2020). As for the study more broadly: The cohort included three men and a couple of women between 18 and 49 years of age. Between about 0.85 and 8.9 billion PBMCs per donor were obtained by leukapheresis. To increase sequencing depth and limit assay-specific biases, different laboratories used diverse techniques to prepare libraries and sequence TCR repertoires. For each donor, CD4 naive and CD4 memory were each given three plates, CD8 naive was given two plates, and CD8 memory was given one plate. To estimate repertoire size and how much clonotypes are shared between individuals, the study performed deep sequencing of blood TCR repertoires from a few healthy adults.

Using the deep immunoSEQ assay, TCR CDR3 regions were amplified from genomic DNA by multiplex PCR. For each cell subset, the extracted genomic DNA was distributed evenly across all wells of several immunoSEQ 96-well plates, and each plate served as one replicate. For sorted subsets, around 0.2 ug of genomic DNA, equivalent to tens of thousands of T cell genomes, went into each replicate PCR. Purified libraries were measured with a Qubit 3.0 fluorometer, size-checked on a Bioanalyzer 2100, and measured again with the KAPA Library Quantification kit. Each immunoSEQ 96-well plate was sequenced on its own single-read 150-cycle Illumina NextSeq 550 flow cell. The paper's processing steps were these. The immunoSEQ output contained only junctional sequences without quality scores, so filtering could not match that applied to full-length reads. To assign V/J genes and CDR3, sequences were annotated using PyIR, a Python wrapper for IgBLAST v1.9, with IMGT germline references. Reads were filtered out if the reads had weak V/J assignments (E-value above 1e-6), no CDR3, stop codons, out-of-frame junctions, or ambiguous translated residues. V3J clonotypes were defined as sequences sharing the same inferred V gene, J gene, and CDR3 amino acid sequence. Percentage overlap between repertoires was calculated by dividing the number of shared unique clonotypes by the size of the smaller repertoire. Richness of each repertoire was evaluated using RTK rarefaction, the Chao1 estimator, and Recon v2.1 estimates of unobserved clonotypes. Generation probabilities were computed with OLGA for all TCRbeta clonotypes obtained by the gDNA method from a handful of donors. This is the immuneACCESS table as TCRdb keeps it, with only in-frame sequences that have V and J called. A part of the clones is gone; compared with another copy, unresolved V genes explain less than half, and the rest is unexplained. That table is the source of V, J and clone size, and D and trimming were worked out from the DNA. The sample table holds about 800,000 clones, of which about 96% were seen once. About 0.21% of the sample is taken by the ten largest.

On the study overall, not on this receptor specifically: Estimated clonotype richness was generally larger for naive than for memory subsets. Rarefaction of sorted-subset datasets indicated incomplete sequencing despite the large sequencing depth. Sampling was restricted to blood, and TCR repertoires in tissues likely differ from the TCR repertoires found in blood. The genetic and exposure-history diversity represented was limited by the small number of donors. Across a handful of donors, approximately 4.6% of naive CD4, roughly 3.5% of naive CD8, about 2.3% of memory CD4, and approximately 0.42% of memory CD8 clonotypes were shared. Clonotypes shared by all four sorted-subset donors showed higher generation probabilities than non-shared clonotypes. Pairwise subsampling led to the expectation that sequencing depth would affect the degree of clonotype sharing among donors.

On this clone: Its binding antigen is unknown. The record has no base qualities; no much larger clone is one base away.

CD8 naive samples were obtained by positive selection for CCR7 among CD45RO-negative cells, yielding a CD45RA+CCR7+ population from which TemRA cells were excluded. Healthy HIV-negative adults with no recently reported acute infections or vaccinations were included as donors. All donors were Caucasian adults living in Nashville, Tennessee, USA. After blood collection by leukapheresis, PBMCs were isolated using Ficoll-Histopaque density gradient centrifugation and then cryopreserved in the vapor phase of liquid nitrogen. Purity and quantity of every magnetically sorted T cell population were checked by analytical flow cytometry. From each sorted fraction, genomic DNA was isolated and quantified by UV absorbance on a Nanodrop 2000c. Trimming costs V 4 bases and J 3 bases, and their ends lie 8 bases apart. Its CDR3 holds 12 amino acids, cysteine through phenylalanine. The only DNA kept is the CDR3, 36 bases in frame from the first base. Sequences SGHKS (CDR1) and YYEKEE (CDR2) are obtained from the germline V gene (reference sequence).

The sequence is built from TRBV5-5 and TRBJ2-7; the D gene identity is not certain. This TCR came from a young man in good health. The material sequenced was naive CD8+ T cells sorted from blood. The cell subset or site label on this specimen signifies: CD45RA+CCR7+. Read as DNA, the sequence is TGTGCCAGCAGCCAATCCAACTACGAGCAGTACTTC. Its product reads: CASSQSNYEQYF.